This T cell receptor (beta chain) was captured in a study of cytomegalovirus exposure and HLA in healthy donors. Vbeta (60) and Jbeta (13) primers were used in the PCR. Measured with immunoSEQ multiplex PCR; TCRdb has only the in-frame clones, and not every one. The sample holds about 160,000 clones, approximately 84% seen once. Regarding this clone: Antigen unknown.

Broader study findings: Sequencing depth roughly uniform across donors was assumed in presence/absence analyses.

In germline, CDR1 is MNHNS, CDR2 SASEGT. This CDR3 has 15 residues. V was cut by 0 bases and J by 6 bases, with 14 bases left in between. Healthy bone marrow donors formed the donor group. This receptor was identified in a middle-aged man in good health and CMV-seropositive. Sequenced input: PBMCs. V usage is TRBV6-1 and J usage is TRBJ1-2, with D possibly TRBD1 on 5 matching bases. The CDR3 loop is CASSEARGERNGYTF. In DNA, the CDR3 is TGTGCCAGCAGTGAAGCGCGGGGGGAGAGAAATGGCTACACCTTC.